This TCR beta chain was captured in a study of blood T cell repertoires in COVID-19. Study in general: PBMCs, B-cell-depleted T cells, or T cells were the source of the cDNA or gDNA that made up the material.

This CDR3 spans 15 amino acids. Trimming took off 3 bases at V and 1 base at J, with 11 bases between the two ends. Germline loops: CDR1 LNHNV, CDR2 YYDKDF (reference sequence). Original data processing: Reference gene primer amplification gave estimated nucleated cell counts. The method was immunoSEQ multiplex PCR; TCRdb's version includes in-frame clones alone and lacks a portion of them. The DNA gave D and trimming, while V, J and clone size come from that table. The sample gives about 160,000 clones, more than 70% of which show up once; roughly 15% is in the top ten. V gene TRBV15 combines with J gene TRBJ2-3; no clear D gene. This receptor was identified in a man younger than 35 with active or convalescent COVID-19. Sequences were obtained from peripheral blood. The CDR3 reads CATSSRRIRTDTQYF. DNA for the CDR3: TGTGCCACCAGCAGTCGGAGAATCCGCACAGATACGCAGTATTTT.